This T cell receptor beta chain appears in the sequencing data of a study of shared clonotypes between healthy human individuals. Study findings and constraints: Generation probabilities were higher for clonotypes shared across all four sorted-subset donors than for unshared ones.

Trimming stripped 3 bases from V and 0 bases from J, with 15 bases between. The CDR3 loop spans 16 amino acids. Germline V gene lookup returns CDR1 GTSNPN and CDR2 SVGIG (reference sequence). Everyone who donated was a Caucasian adult who lived in Nashville, Tennessee. Some clones are missing from TCRdb's copy, which holds only in-frame ones; the method was immunoSEQ multiplex PCR. The sample has around 2.5 million clones; over 85% are singletons. With regard to this clone: Its antigen is still unknown.

The receptor comes from a man younger than 35 in good health. Some clones in this sample may be carry-over from other donors' samples. V is TRBV30 and J is TRBJ2-1; the D gene could be TRBD1 or TRBD2 (5 bases each). Sequencing used naive CD4+ T cells from PBMCs. Described subset: CD45RA+ positively selected. The CDR3 DNA sequence: TGTGCCTGGAGATCGGCCGGGGCCAGCTCCTACAATGAGCAGTTCTTC. Its translation: CAWRSAGASSYNEQFF.